A selection of T cell receptor beta chains follows, all from one sample in a study of beta chain features in type 1 diabetes. Assay used: immunoSEQ multiplex PCR; TCRdb lists only in-frame clones, some missing. The sample holds nearly 350,000 clones, around 9.7% seen once. The sequencing sample was made of central memory CD4+ T cells from blood. These receptors originate from a man aged 25-45 years with type 1 diabetes. Each CDR3 is given with its conserved first and last residue. Fields, in order: D gene, clone size, J gene, V gene, CDR3 DNA, CDR3 protein. D genes are given only for firm matches. The size entry is marked missing in some rows and otherwise reads once, few, many or a size class.

d_call: TRBD1
clone_size: many
j_call: TRBJ1-4
v_call: TRBV29-1
cdr3_nt: TGCAGCGTTGAAGCAGGGGGCTCCTATAATGAAAAACTGTTTTTT
cdr3_aa: CSVEAGGSYNEKLFF

d_call: NA
clone_size: few
j_call: TRBJ2-6
v_call: TRBV7-2
cdr3_nt: TGTGCCAGCAGCTTAGTTCAGGGAGCCAACGTCCTGACTTTC
cdr3_aa: CASSLVQGANVLTF

d_call: NA
clone_size: few
j_call: TRBJ1-2
v_call: TRBV27
cdr3_nt: TGTGCCACCAGACGGAACTATGGCTACACCTTC
cdr3_aa: CATRRNYGYTF

d_call: TRBD2
clone_size: NA
j_call: TRBJ2-5
v_call: TRBV2
cdr3_nt: TGTGCCAGCAGGCGAAGACTAGCGGGGCAAGAGACCCAGTACTTC
cdr3_aa: CASRRRLAGQETQYF

d_call: NA
clone_size: few
j_call: TRBJ2-5
v_call: TRBV6-5
cdr3_nt: TGTGCCAGCAGCCCCCATGAGGACGAAGGGACCCAGTACTTC
cdr3_aa: CASSPHEDEGTQYF

d_call: NA
clone_size: NA
j_call: TRBJ2-7
v_call: TRBV10-3
cdr3_nt: TGTGCCAGCAGCCAGACCTACGAGCAGTACTTC
cdr3_aa: CASSQTYEQYF

d_call: TRBD1
clone_size: few
j_call: TRBJ1-5
v_call: TRBV29-1
cdr3_nt: TGCAGCGTTTCACAGGGGGTATTGAATCAGCCCCAGCATTTT
cdr3_aa: CSVSQGVLNQPQHF

d_call: TRBD2
clone_size: NA
j_call: TRBJ2-1
v_call: TRBV4-2
cdr3_nt: TGTGCCAGCAGCCAAGGACTAGCGGGGCCCCCCTACAATGAGCAGTTCTTC
cdr3_aa: CASSQGLAGPPYNEQFF

d_call: TRBD1
clone_size: NA
j_call: TRBJ1-2
v_call: TRBV7-2
cdr3_nt: TGTGCCAGCAGCCCGAGGACAGGGGAGGGAGGCTACACCTTC
cdr3_aa: CASSPRTGEGGYTF

d_call: NA
clone_size: few
j_call: TRBJ1-1
v_call: TRBV20-1
cdr3_nt: TGCAGTGCCGGACTGAACACTGAAGCTTTCTTT
cdr3_aa: CSAGLNTEAFF

d_call: NA
clone_size: few
j_call: TRBJ2-1
v_call: TRBV9
cdr3_nt: TGTGCCAGCAGCCCTGACTCCACCTCGTACAATGAGCAGTTCTTC
cdr3_aa: CASSPDSTSYNEQFF

d_call: TRBD2
clone_size: NA
j_call: TRBJ2-1
v_call: TRBV28
cdr3_nt: TGTGCCAGCAGTCTTCCCCGGACTAGCACGAATGAGCAGTTCTTC
cdr3_aa: CASSLPRTSTNEQFF

d_call: TRBD1
clone_size: few
j_call: TRBJ2-7
v_call: TRBV29-1
cdr3_nt: TGCAGCGTTCTAGACAGGGGGGACTCCTACGAGCAGTACTTC
cdr3_aa: CSVLDRGDSYEQYF

d_call: TRBD2
clone_size: many
j_call: TRBJ2-7
v_call: TRBV2
cdr3_nt: TGTGCCCGCGGACTAGCGTTGCACGAGCAGTACTTC
cdr3_aa: CARGLALHEQYF

d_call: NA
clone_size: few
j_call: TRBJ1-2
v_call: TRBV5-1
cdr3_nt: TGCGCCAGCAGCCCTAGGACCTCCGGAGGCTACACCTTC
cdr3_aa: CASSPRTSGGYTF

d_call: TRBD1
clone_size: NA
j_call: TRBJ1-1
v_call: TRBV27
cdr3_nt: TGTGCCAGCAGTCCCCGGACAGGGGCAAAAGTAGCTTTCTTT
cdr3_aa: CASSPRTGAKVAFF

d_call: NA
clone_size: NA
j_call: TRBJ1-3
v_call: TRBV30
cdr3_nt: TGTGCCTGGATCGCTGGGTATGAAGGAAACACCATATATTTT
cdr3_aa: CAWIAGYEGNTIYF

d_call: TRBD2
clone_size: NA
j_call: TRBJ2-1
v_call: TRBV18
cdr3_nt: TGTGCCAGCTCACCACCATCCTCAGGGAGGGATGAGCAGTTCTTC
cdr3_aa: CASSPPSSGRDEQFF

d_call: TRBD2
clone_size: NA
j_call: TRBJ2-7
v_call: TRBV6-5
cdr3_nt: TGTGCCAGCAGTCGTCGGCCGGGGGGGGCCTACGAGCAGTACTTC
cdr3_aa: CASSRRPGGAYEQYF

d_call: TRBD1
clone_size: few
j_call: TRBJ1-4
v_call: TRBV7-2
cdr3_nt: TGTGCCAGCAGCCCACAGGGGGTAGGGGAAAAACTGTTTTTT
cdr3_aa: CASSPQGVGEKLFF

d_call: TRBD2
clone_size: few
j_call: TRBJ2-3
v_call: TRBV5-1
cdr3_nt: TGCGCCAGCAGCTTGACGGGACTAGGTATCGCAGATACGCAGTATTTT
cdr3_aa: CASSLTGLGIADTQYF

d_call: TRBD1
clone_size: few
j_call: TRBJ2-2
v_call: TRBV5-1
cdr3_nt: TGCGCCAGCAGCTTTAGACAGGGGGTTACCGGGGAGCTGTTTTTT
cdr3_aa: CASSFRQGVTGELFF

d_call: TRBD1
clone_size: NA
j_call: TRBJ1-2
v_call: TRBV30
cdr3_nt: TGTGCCCAGGGGGCCAACTATGGCTACACCTTC
cdr3_aa: CAQGANYGYTF

d_call: NA
clone_size: few
j_call: TRBJ2-3
v_call: TRBV9
cdr3_nt: TGTGCCAGCAGCGTAGAGGACCGGGGTGCAGATACGCAGTATTTT
cdr3_aa: CASSVEDRGADTQYF

d_call: NA
clone_size: NA
j_call: TRBJ2-2
v_call: TRBV7-9
cdr3_nt: TGTGCCAGCAGCTTAGAGGGTACAGCGGTCACCGGGGAGCTGTTTTTT
cdr3_aa: CASSLEGTAVTGELFF

d_call: NA
clone_size: few
j_call: TRBJ2-7
v_call: TRBV20-1
cdr3_nt: TGCAGTGCTAGTAGGGGCCAGCAGTACTTC
cdr3_aa: CSASRGQQYF

d_call: NA
clone_size: many
j_call: TRBJ2-7
v_call: TRBV7-9
cdr3_nt: TGTGCCAGCAGCTTGGGCAGCCTCTACGAGCAGTACTTC
cdr3_aa: CASSLGSLYEQYF

d_call: NA
clone_size: NA
j_call: TRBJ1-2
v_call: TRBV5-8
cdr3_nt: TGTGCCAGCAGCTCGGGTTTCTATGGCTACACCTTC
cdr3_aa: CASSSGFYGYTF

d_call: NA
clone_size: few
j_call: TRBJ2-3
v_call: TRBV30
cdr3_nt: TGTGCCTGTTCCCACAGCGGCACAGATACGCAGTATTTT
cdr3_aa: CACSHSGTDTQYF

d_call: NA
clone_size: NA
j_call: TRBJ1-1
v_call: TRBV19
cdr3_nt: TGTGCCAGTAGTATATCGGCAGGGAGGAACACTGAAGCTTTCTTT
cdr3_aa: CASSISAGRNTEAFF

d_call: TRBD1
clone_size: NA
j_call: TRBJ2-7
v_call: TRBV5-6
cdr3_nt: TGTGCCAGCAGCTGGACCCTACAGGGGATGGCCTACGAGCAGTACTTC
cdr3_aa: CASSWTLQGMAYEQYF

d_call: NA
clone_size: few
j_call: TRBJ2-3
v_call: TRBV4-3
cdr3_nt: TGCGCCAGCAGCCAAGCGGCAGCCTTGGGAGATACGCAGTATTTT
cdr3_aa: CASSQAAALGDTQYF

d_call: NA
clone_size: NA
j_call: TRBJ2-2
v_call: TRBV2
cdr3_nt: TGTGCCAGCGTAGACTCCTCTAGCACCGGGGAGCTGTTTTTT
cdr3_aa: CASVDSSSTGELFF

d_call: NA
clone_size: few
j_call: TRBJ2-2
v_call: TRBV6-5
cdr3_nt: TGTGCCAGCACCGCAACGAACACCGGGGAGCTGTTTTTT
cdr3_aa: CASTATNTGELFF

d_call: TRBD1
clone_size: NA
j_call: TRBJ2-5
v_call: TRBV4-1
cdr3_nt: TGCGCCAGCAGCCAAGGGACAGGGAGCGGTAGGGAGACCCAGTACTTC
cdr3_aa: CASSQGTGSGRETQYF

d_call: NA
clone_size: few
j_call: TRBJ1-2
v_call: TRBV19
cdr3_nt: TGTGCCAGTATTCTATTGCAGGGCCGTAACTATGGCTACACCTTC
cdr3_aa: CASILLQGRNYGYTF

d_call: NA
clone_size: few
j_call: TRBJ2-7
v_call: TRBV6-1
cdr3_nt: TGTGCCAGCTTCGAACCGGGTCTCAGCAACTACGAGCAGTACTTC
cdr3_aa: CASFEPGLSNYEQYF

d_call: NA
clone_size: many
j_call: TRBJ2-1
v_call: TRBV14
cdr3_nt: TGTGCCAGCAGCCAAGACGGGGACACCACCTACAATGAGCAGTTCTTC
cdr3_aa: CASSQDGDTTYNEQFF

d_call: NA
clone_size: few
j_call: TRBJ2-1
v_call: TRBV7-2
cdr3_nt: TGTGCCAGCAGCCCGGATCGTTCCTACAATGAGCAGTTCTTC
cdr3_aa: CASSPDRSYNEQFF

d_call: NA
clone_size: NA
j_call: TRBJ2-2
v_call: TRBV7-8
cdr3_nt: TGTGCCAGCAGCTTAAATCGGGGGACCGGGGAGCTGTTTTTT
cdr3_aa: CASSLNRGTGELFF

d_call: TRBD1
clone_size: few
j_call: TRBJ2-1
v_call: TRBV7-2
cdr3_nt: TGTGCCAGCAGTAAGGACAGGGGGCTCTACAATGAGCAGTTCTTC
cdr3_aa: CASSKDRGLYNEQFF

d_call: TRBD2
clone_size: few
j_call: TRBJ2-1
v_call: TRBV6-6
cdr3_nt: TGTGCCAGCACCGGGGGGGGGCAGAATGAGCAGTTCTTC
cdr3_aa: CASTGGGQNEQFF

d_call: TRBD1
clone_size: NA
j_call: TRBJ1-2
v_call: TRBV29-1
cdr3_nt: TGCAGCGTCGCGACAGGGGCCTGGACCTATGGCTACACCTTC
cdr3_aa: CSVATGAWTYGYTF

d_call: NA
clone_size: NA
j_call: TRBJ1-2
v_call: TRBV6-5
cdr3_nt: TGTGCCAGCAGTTATGCAGGGAAAGATGGCTACACCTTC
cdr3_aa: CASSYAGKDGYTF

d_call: NA
clone_size: few
j_call: TRBJ2-3
v_call: TRBV7-9
cdr3_nt: TGTGCCAGCAGCTGGGCACCCGCTGGAGATACGCAGTATTTT
cdr3_aa: CASSWAPAGDTQYF

d_call: NA
clone_size: many
j_call: TRBJ2-7
v_call: TRBV7-9
cdr3_nt: TGTGCCAGCAGTCATCCGCCAGGGGCCTACGAGCAGTACTTC
cdr3_aa: CASSHPPGAYEQYF

d_call: TRBD1
clone_size: few
j_call: TRBJ1-2
v_call: TRBV7-2
cdr3_nt: TGTGCCAGCAGCCCATCCTTCGGGACAGTCTATGGCTACACCTTC
cdr3_aa: CASSPSFGTVYGYTF

d_call: NA
clone_size: NA
j_call: TRBJ2-5
v_call: TRBV9
cdr3_nt: TGTGCCAGCAGCGTAGACACCCAAGAGACCCAGTACTTC
cdr3_aa: CASSVDTQETQYF

d_call: NA
clone_size: NA
j_call: TRBJ2-2
v_call: TRBV30
cdr3_nt: TGTGCCTGGAACGTTGTATCCGGGGAGCTGTTTTTT
cdr3_aa: CAWNVVSGELFF

d_call: NA
clone_size: few
j_call: TRBJ2-7
v_call: TRBV7-8
cdr3_nt: TGTGCCAGCAGCTTAAACAGAGTCGCCTACGAGCAGTACTTC
cdr3_aa: CASSLNRVAYEQYF

d_call: NA
clone_size: NA
j_call: TRBJ1-5
v_call: TRBV27
cdr3_nt: TGTGCCAGCAGTGCATCCTCGGGACCCACAATCCATCAGCCCCAGCATTTT
cdr3_aa: CASSASSGPTIHQPQHF